This passage covers 18 T cell receptor beta chains from one sample sequenced in a study of T cells after yellow fever vaccination (dated by TCRdb to the late 2010s). Libraries were prepared through 5' RACE. The sequencing machine was an Illumina NovaSeq 6000. TCRdb applied fastp at Q25 and MiXCR to the public reads, then kept only in-frame beta chains. Rows with one shared CDR3 protein collapse into an entry with the most common genes and DNA. The sample data list hundreds of thousands of distinct CDR3 sequences, and around 3.6% of these were observed just once. The ten largest clonotypes hold about a quarter of the sample. The treatment or condition tag for this specimen amounts to: live attenuated yellow fever vaccine strain. The sequences come from PBMCs, collected on the day of the yellow fever booster vaccination. These receptors all come from a man aged 18 to 30 who received the YFV17D yellow fever vaccine.

The rearrangement joins TRBV5-1 to TRBJ1-1; 10 bases match TRBD1. The CDR3 is made up of 14 amino acids. CDR1 SGHRS and CDR2 YFSETQ come from the germline V gene. Germline trimming cut 0 bases from V and 10 bases from J; bases unmatched to any gene: 6. The CDR3 here is CASSLAPDRGRAFF. CDR3 coding DNA: TGCGCCAGCAGCTTGGCCCCCGACAGGGGGCGAGCTTTCTTT.

The chain recombines TRBV20-1 with TRBJ1-1; tentative D call: TRBD1 (5 bases). The CDR3 spans 14 residues. The germline V and J ends were trimmed by 0 bases and 0 bases, with 8 bases remaining between them. CDR1 and CDR2 from the germline V gene are DFQATT and SNEGSKA (reference sequence). CDR3 sequence: CSARDPGLNTEAFF. The CDR3 nucleotides read TGCAGTGCTAGAGACCCGGGACTGAACACTGAAGCTTTCTTT.

J is TRBJ1-1 and V is TRBV7-2; 7 nucleotides line up with TRBD1. Trimming at V came to 4 bases and at J to 4 bases, leaving 6 bases not matched to a gene. The CDR3 sequence is 14 residues long. The germline CDR1 and CDR2 sequences are SGHTA and FQGNSA. The CDR3 is CASSSQGLRTEAFF. CDR3 coding DNA: TGTGCCAGCAGCTCACAGGGGTTGCGCACTGAAGCTTTCTTT.

This clonotype was seen at least ten times. The chain uses TRBV7-6 and TRBJ1-4; 7 bases fit TRBD1. CDR3 length: 15 amino acids. Trimming cost V 5 bases and J 5 bases; bases outside gene matches: 8. From germline, CDR1 is SGHVS and CDR2 FNYEAQ. CDR3 sequence: CASSARQGQNEKLFF. The CDR3 coding sequence is TGTGCCAGCAGCGCCCGACAGGGACAAAATGAAAAACTGTTTTTT.

This clonotype has at least ten counts. J is TRBJ1-2 and V is TRBV12-3 or TRBV12-4; D is unclear. Trimming removed 2 bases at V and 6 bases at J, with 19 bases between. CDR3 size: 16 residues. CDR3 in DNA: TGTGCCAGCAGTTTAACCAGAGGCCTGGGGAGAAATGGCTACACCTTC. Translated, it gives CASSLTRGLGRNGYTF.

This clonotype was picked up many times. The CDR3 is CASSQDYQGADEQFF. In DNA form, the CDR3 reads TGCGCCAGCAGCCAAGATTACCAGGGGGCTGATGAGCAGTTCTTC. V is TRBV4-3 and J is TRBJ2-1; TRBD1 aligns across 8 bases. Per the germline V gene, CDR1 is LGHNA and CDR2 is YSLEER. Trimming cost V 0 bases and J 8 bases; bases outside gene matches: 6. This CDR3 is 15 amino acids long.

This clonotype showed up many times. This chain joins TRBV7-2 and TRBJ1-1; TRBD1 might be the D (6 bases). This CDR3 has 14 residues. Germline lookup yields CDR1 SGHTA and CDR2 FQGNSA. V dropped 5 bases and J dropped 3 bases, with 13 bases sitting between them. The CDR3 sequence: CASSLTGLDTEAFF. DNA for the CDR3: TGTGCCAGCAGCCTAACAGGGTTAGACACTGAAGCTTTCTTT.

This clonotype showed up many times. V is TRBV15 and J is TRBJ1-2, with TRBD1 matching 9 bases. Trimming removed 1 base from V and 4 bases from J; junction bases left unmatched: 19. The CDR3 runs to 20 residues. Germline V gives CDR1 LNHNV, CDR2 YYDKDF (reference sequence). CDR3 residues: CATSRAPSTDRGGHGYGYTF. CDR3 nucleotide sequence: TGTGCCACCAGCAGAGCCCCCTCGACGGACAGGGGAGGACACGGCTATGGCTACACCTTC.

This clonotype appeared a few times. In DNA, the CDR3 is TGTGCCAGCAGCGTCCGCCGGGGGGCGCGGACCGGGGAGCTGTTTTTT. Amino acid sequence: CASSVRRGARTGELFF. The V and J genes are TRBV7-9 and TRBJ2-2; possibly TRBD2 for D (7 bases). CDR1 and CDR2 from the germline V gene are SEHNR and FQNEAQ (reference sequence). The CDR3 is made up of 16 amino acids. V was clipped by 5 bases and J by 5 bases, with 18 bases between them.

This clonotype was picked up many times. The genes are TRBV12-3 or TRBV12-4 and TRBJ1-2, with a weak D call TRBD1 (6 bases). V lost 5 bases and J 13 bases, leaving 17 bases between the germline ends. The CDR3 has 12 amino acids. DNA of the CDR3: TGTGCCAGCAGTCGACAGGACCGCTGGAGCACCTTC. Translation gives CASSRQDRWSTF.

CDR3 protein: CASPDPSGRADYGYTF. The CDR3, as DNA: TGTGCCAGCCCGGACCCCTCCGGCAGGGCGGACTATGGCTACACCTTC. V usage is TRBV7-9 and J usage is TRBJ1-2, with D tentatively TRBD1 (5 bases). The V end was cut by 8 bases, the J end by 3 bases, with 22 bases between. CDR3 size: 16 residues. Germline V CDR1 and CDR2: SEHNR, FQNEAQ (reference sequence). Full variable domain (rest looked up from reference TRBV7-9 and TRBJ1-2): DTGVSQNPRHKITKRGQNVTFRCDPISEHNRLYWYRQTLGQGPEFLTYFQNEAQLEKSRLLSDRFSAERPKGSFSTLEIQRTEQGDSAMYLCASPDPSGRADYGYTFGSGTRLTVV.

This clonotype appeared many times. V usage is TRBV29-1 and J usage is TRBJ2-5; a weak D match, TRBD2 (7 bases). CDR1 is SQVTM, CDR2 ANQGSEA, per germline. V was pared by 6 bases and J by 4 bases, with 15 bases between. CDR3 length: 13 amino acids. CDR3 nucleotide sequence: TGCAGCGTGGGGGGGACACATTTAGAGACCCAGTACTTC. Protein sequence: CSVGGTHLETQYF.

This clonotype was detected ten times or more. This rearrangement joins TRBV12-3 or TRBV12-4 to TRBJ1-3; tentatively, D is TRBD1 (5 bases). With 2 bases removed from V and 0 bases from J, the gap between germline ends came to 14 bases. This CDR3 contains 17 residues. CDR3 bases: TGTGCCAGCAGTTTACTAGATCCAGGGTACTCTGGAAACACCATATATTTT. It yields the protein CASSLLDPGYSGNTIYF.

This clonotype was picked up a small number of times. The genes are TRBV7-9 and TRBJ2-1, with D hard to call. CDR1 is SEHNR, CDR2 FQNEAQ, per germline (reference sequence). V was pared by 7 bases and J by 7 bases, with 14 bases between. The CDR3 consists of 13 residues. The CDR3 sequence: CASTRMTGNEQFF. CDR3 bases: TGTGCCAGCACCCGTATGACTGGTAATGAGCAGTTCTTC.

This clonotype was picked up a small number of times. J is TRBJ2-7 and V is TRBV7-2; D is unclear. The CDR3 consists of 12 residues. Deletions cut 5 bases from V and 2 bases from J, with 7 bases between. From germline, CDR1 is SGHTA and CDR2 FQGNSA. DNA of the CDR3: TGTGCCAGCAGCAGTACCCCCTACGAGCAGTACTTC. Translation: CASSSTPYEQYF.

In its sample, this clonotype was seen many times. This sequence joins TRBV5-1 and TRBJ2-5; D remains ambiguous. CDR3 length: 11 residues. Trimming removed 0 bases from V and 4 bases from J, with 1 base in between. Per the germline V gene, CDR1 is SGHRS and CDR2 is YFSETQ. CDR3 nucleotide sequence: TGCGCCAGCAGCTTGGTAGAGACCCAGTACTTC. Its protein product is CASSLVETQYF.

This clonotype has ten or more counts. J is TRBJ2-3 and V is TRBV29-1; D could derive from TRBD1 or TRBD2 (5 bases each). The CDR3 covers 12 residues. V was cut by 7 bases and J by 5 bases, with 13 bases left in between. The germline CDR1 and CDR2 sequences are SQVTM and ANQGSEA. In DNA form, the CDR3 reads TGCAGCGGCCTGGGACCGGGAGATACGCAGTATTTT. It specifies CSGLGPGDTQYF.

The rearrangement links TRBV12-3 or TRBV12-4 to TRBJ1-5; D uncertain. Trimming stripped 8 bases from V and 0 bases from J, with 11 bases between. The CDR3 extends over 14 amino acids. CDR3 sequence reads: CASHRGYSNQPQHF. The CDR3 DNA sequence: TGTGCCAGCCATCGTGGCTATAGCAATCAGCCCCAGCATTTT.